Each of the 17 T cell receptor beta chains below was sequenced from the same sample in a study of blood T cell repertoires in COVID-19. TCRdb's copy holds only in-frame clones and misses some; the assay was immunoSEQ multiplex PCR. The table has about 170,000 clones, about 87% seen once. Sequenced material: peripheral blood. The receptors shown here come from a man aged 18-30 years with active or convalescent COVID-19.

J is TRBJ2-1 and V is TRBV5-1; TRBD2 matches at 10 bases. Germline values: CDR1 SGHRS, CDR2 YFSETQ. Trimming cost V 4 bases and J 6 bases; bases outside gene matches: 4. The CDR3 runs 14 residues. The CDR3 nucleotides are TGCGCCAGCAGCAGGACTAGCGGAACCAATGAGCAGTTCTTC. Translated, it gives CASSRTSGTNEQFF.

The sample holds a few counts of this clone. The chain recombines TRBV28 with TRBJ1-5, with D possibly being TRBD1 (5 bases). The CDR3 is 15 residues long. V lost 3 bases and J lost 4, with 13 bases in between. Germline lookup yields CDR1 MDHEN and CDR2 SYDVKM. The CDR3 coding sequence is TGTGCCAGCAGTTTCAGGGCAGTAAGGAATCAGCCCCAGCATTTT. Protein: CASSFRAVRNQPQHF.

This chain uses TRBV9 with TRBJ2-7; TRBD2 matches 11 bases. The CDR3 covers 17 residues. V shed 0 bases, J shed 3 bases, and the junction held 8 bases outside the gene matches. Per germline, CDR1 SGDLS and CDR2 YYNGEE. Written as DNA, the CDR3 is TGTGCCAGCAGCGTAGAACCGGGACTAGCGGCCCTCTACGAGCAGTACTTC. It yields the protein CASSVEPGLAALYEQYF. Full variable domain (remainder filled in from reference TRBV9 and TRBJ2-7): DSGVTQTPKHLITATGQRVTLRCSPRSGDLSVYWYQQSLDQGLQFLIQYYNGEERAKGNILERFSAQQFPDLHSELNLSSLELGDSALYFCASSVEPGLAALYEQYFGPGTRLTVT.

The count of this clone is one. This chain links TRBV27 with TRBJ2-1; perhaps TRBD1 as D (6 bases). V was pared by 7 bases and J by 5 bases, with 12 bases between. Germline-derived CDR1 and CDR2 are MNHEY and SMNVEV (reference sequence). The CDR3 is 13 residues long. The CDR3 nucleotides read TGTGCCAGCACAGGACAGAAGAACAATGAGCAGTTCTTC. Translation: CASTGQKNNEQFF.

V and J are TRBV6-5 and TRBJ1-1; D unresolved. Per germline, CDR1 MNHEY and CDR2 SVGAGI. Deletions cut 6 bases from V and 5 bases from J, with 16 bases between. The CDR3 extends over 14 amino acids. CDR3 DNA sequence: TGTGCCAGCAGGACCGGGAGCCATAGGACTGAAGCTTTCTTT. It encodes CASRTGSHRTEAFF.

This sequence joins TRBV2 and TRBJ1-3; a possible D gene is TRBD1 (5 bases). V lost 3 bases and J 4 bases, leaving 7 bases between the germline ends. This CDR3 contains 13 residues. Germline CDR1 and CDR2: SNHLY and FYNNEI. For the CDR3, the DNA is TGTGCCAGCAGTGATGGACAAGGAAACACCATATATTTT. Its protein is CASSDGQGNTIYF.

This rearrangement joins TRBV6-5 to TRBJ2-7; D perhaps matches TRBD1 (6 bases). CDR1 is MNHEY and CDR2 is SVGAGI in the germline V gene. The CDR3 spans 15 residues. Trimming removed 0 bases at V and 7 bases at J, with 16 bases between. Written as DNA, the CDR3 is TGTGCCAGCAGTTACTCTTGGGGTTCAAGGGGGGAGCAGTACTTC. Amino acids: CASSYSWGSRGEQYF.

The chain couples TRBV5-1 to TRBJ1-1; D not resolved. V shed 1 base and J shed 3 bases, with 7 bases lying between them. This CDR3 region has 13 residues. Germline V gives CDR1 SGHRS, CDR2 YFSETQ. CDR3 loop: CASSLSRDTEAFF. The DNA for the CDR3 is TGCGCCAGCAGCTTGAGCCGGGACACTGAAGCTTTCTTT.

The chain employs TRBV10-3 and TRBJ1-5; D is uncertain. The germline V gene has CDR1 ENHRY and CDR2 SYGVKD. The V end was cut by 3 bases, the J end by 1 base, with 13 bases between. The CDR3 is 16 amino acids. This CDR3 reads CAISEGGRTSNQPQHF. The CDR3 DNA reads as TGTGCCATCAGTGAAGGTGGGAGGACCAGCAATCAGCCCCAGCATTTT.

The chain has TRBV6-2 or TRBV6-3 and TRBJ1-1, with D perhaps matching TRBD1 (6 bases). Looked up from germline, CDR1 is MNHEY and CDR2 is SVGEGT. Trimming removed 5 bases from V and 8 bases from J, with 15 bases in between. CDR3 length equals 13 residues. CDR3 nucleotides: TGTGCCAGCAGTCCGGGACACGCTATCGAAGCTTTCTTT. Translating gives CASSPGHAIEAFF.

The chain employs TRBV5-4 and TRBJ1-4; the match to TRBD1 covers 8 bases. Germline V gene data show CDR1 as SGHNT and CDR2 as YYREEE (reference sequence). The J segment lost 4 bases and the V segment lost 3 bases, leaving 5 bases of the junction unmatched. The CDR3 sequence is 15 residues long. The CDR3 here is CASSSDRDGNEKLFF. The CDR3 nucleotides are TGTGCCAGCAGCTCGGACAGGGATGGTAATGAAAAACTGTTTTTT.

V gene TRBV11-3 combines with J gene TRBJ2-2, with D possibly TRBD1 on 6 matching bases. Deletions cut 2 bases from V and 10 bases from J, with 14 bases between. Germline CDR1 SGHNT, CDR2 YENEEA. The CDR3 loop spans 14 amino acids. CDR3 sequence: CASSLYNREVELFF. The CDR3, as DNA: TGTGCCAGCAGCTTATATAACAGGGAAGTGGAGCTGTTTTTT.

The rearrangement uses TRBV10-3 and TRBJ1-2, with 7 bases aligning to TRBD1. With 4 bases clipped from V and 4 bases from J, the junction kept 12 bases outside the gene matches. The CDR3 sequence is 16 residues long. Germline loops: CDR1 ENHRY, CDR2 SYGVKD. The CDR3 sequence: CAISGARDSPSYGYTF. Written as DNA, the CDR3 is TGTGCCATCAGTGGGGCCCGGGACAGCCCTTCCTATGGCTACACCTTC.

The rearrangement joins TRBV28 to TRBJ2-7; TRBD1 agrees at 7 bases. V lost 4 bases and J lost 3; bases outside the gene matches: 3. CDR3 length: 13 amino acids. CDR1 and CDR2 (germline): MDHEN, SYDVKM. CDR3 DNA: TGTGCCAGCAGTTCGGCAGGGGGCTACGAGCAGTACGTC. It encodes CASSSAGGYEQYV.

The V call is TRBV19, the J call TRBJ2-7; TRBD2 might be the D (7 bases). V gave up 3 bases and J gave up 3 bases, with 12 bases separating them. CDR1 LNHDA and CDR2 SQIVND come from the germline V gene (reference sequence). The CDR3 covers 14 residues. The CDR3 protein is CASSIGGGSYEQYF. CDR3 bases: TGTGCCAGTAGTATTGGCGGGGGCAGCTACGAGCAGTACTTC.

This clone was counted only a few times. The chain uses TRBV6-1 and TRBJ2-3; 7 positions agree with TRBD2. This CDR3 spans 14 amino acids. The germline gives CDR1 MNHNS, CDR2 SASEGT. Trimming removed 1 base from V and 3 bases from J; junction bases left unmatched: 1. This CDR3 reads CASSEGGGTDTQYF. The CDR3 nucleotides read TGTGCCAGCAGTGAAGGGGGGGGGACAGATACGCAGTATTTT.

This chain uses TRBV7-2 with TRBJ2-3; D is uncertain. Germline assignment: CDR1 SGHTA and CDR2 FQGNSA. The CDR3 has 13 amino acids. The germline V and J ends were trimmed by 1 base and 7 bases, with 9 bases remaining between them. The CDR3 reads CASSLESAYTQYF. CDR3 nucleotides: TGTGCCAGCAGCTTAGAAAGCGCATATACGCAGTATTTT.